The present entry profiles one T cell receptor (beta chain) with its context. These data are taken from a study of blood T cell repertoires in COVID-19. Germline loops: CDR1 PRHDT, CDR2 FYEKMQ (reference sequence). Trimming removed 0 bases from V and 0 bases from J, with 5 bases in between. There are 15 residues in the CDR3. Ages ranged from roughly 18 to 100 years, with residence in about 23 US areas. Original data processing: Nucleated cell counts were estimated from reference gene primer amplification. The protocol was immunoSEQ multiplex PCR, while the TCRdb copy is restricted to in-frame clones and leaves out a portion. From that table come the V and J calls and clone size; the DNA was used to work out D and trimming. The data hold 350,000 to 400,000 clones, with 91% observed a single time.

Specimen: PBMCs or T cells enriched from blood (not recorded which). This TCR derives from a woman aged 40 to 50 who had been exposed to COVID-19. V is TRBV13 and J is TRBJ1-4; D uncertain. The chain's CDR3 is CASSLGRATNEKLFF. The CDR3 DNA reads as TGTGCCAGCAGCTTAGGCCGTGCAACTAATGAAAAACTGTTTTTT.